The 27 T cell receptor beta chains below all came from one sample that was sequenced in a study of somatic mutations in cytotoxic T cells in rheumatoid arthritis. Profiled with immunoSEQ multiplex PCR; TCRdb holds only in-frame clones, not every one. The table has around 19,000 clones, approximately 82% seen once. The sequenced sample was CD8+ T cells sorted from blood. The receptors originated from an adult with rheumatoid arthritis.

V usage is TRBV13 and J usage is TRBJ2-4, with D tentatively TRBD1 (6 bases). Germline CDR1 is PRHDT and CDR2 is FYEKMQ (reference sequence). Trimming removed 5 bases at V and 6 bases at J, with 17 bases between. The CDR3 totals 15 residues. The CDR3 coding sequence is TGTGCCAGCAGCCAACCTGACAGGTCGGGAAACATTCAGTACTTC. Translating it yields CASSQPDRSGNIQYF.

The genes are TRBV14 and TRBJ1-1, with D unclear. The germline V and J ends were trimmed by 5 bases and 0 bases, with 7 bases remaining between them. This CDR3 is 13 amino acids long. Germline V lookup: CDR1 SGHDN, CDR2 FVKESK. DNA of the CDR3: TGTGCCAGCAGCTACACGATGAACACTGAAGCTTTCTTT. Protein sequence: CASSYTMNTEAFF.

The chain uses TRBV2 and TRBJ2-5; TRBD2 matches 7 bases. The CDR3 consists of 14 residues. V shed 4 bases and J 4 bases; nucleotides not matched to a gene: 6. The V gene's germline CDR1 is SNHLY and CDR2 FYNNEI. Here the CDR3 reads CASSVVGGGETQYF. CDR3 nucleotide sequence: TGTGCCAGCAGTGTTGTTGGGGGGGGAGAGACCCAGTACTTC.

The chain combines TRBV7-9 with TRBJ1-1; D is ambiguous. The CDR3 sequence is 14 residues long. V gave up 1 base and J gave up 1 base, with 7 bases separating them. CDR1 and CDR2 (germline): SEHNR, FQNEAQ (reference sequence). The CDR3 region is CASSLVAGNTEAFF. CDR3 DNA: TGTGCCAGCAGCTTAGTAGCCGGGAACACTGAAGCTTTCTTT. The full variable domain, with the rest looked up from reference TRBV7-9 and TRBJ1-1, is DTGVSQNPRHKITKRGQNVTFRCDPISEHNRLYWYRQTLGQGPEFLTYFQNEAQLEKSRLLSDRFSAERPKGSFSTLEIQRTEQGDSAMYLCASSLVAGNTEAFFGQGTRLTVV.

The DNA of the CDR3 is TGTGCCAGCAGCGCCTTGTCTATGGCGGGCACAGATACGCAGTATTTT. It codes for CASSALSMAGTDTQYF. The rearrangement uses TRBV13 and TRBJ2-3, with D hard to call. The CDR3 totals 16 residues. The V gene lost 5 bases and the J gene lost 1 base, with 16 bases spanning the gap. Germline V gene sequence: CDR1 PRHDT, CDR2 FYEKMQ (reference sequence).

The V and J genes are TRBV15 and TRBJ2-5; TRBD2 aligns across 14 bases. J lost 5 bases, V lost 3 bases, and 8 bases had no gene match. The CDR3 length is 17 residues. Germline V gene sequence: CDR1 LNHNV, CDR2 YYDKDF (reference sequence). The CDR3 here is CATSSPGLAGGRETQYF. CDR3 nucleotides: TGTGCCACCAGCAGCCCTGGACTAGCGGGAGGACGTGAGACCCAGTACTTC.

This clone was counted once. The chain uses TRBV14 and TRBJ2-1, with D maybe TRBD1 (6 bases). The germline CDR1 and CDR2 sequences are SGHDN and FVKESK. The ends were cut back, 0 bases at V and 7 bases at J, with 10 bases in the middle. The CDR3 length is 14 residues. CDR3 region: CASSQEGAKNEQFF. The CDR3 DNA follows: TGTGCCAGCAGCCAAGAGGGGGCGAAGAATGAGCAGTTCTTC.

V gene TRBV13 combines with J gene TRBJ2-1, with D perhaps TRBD2 (5 bases). Germline CDR1 reads PRHDT; CDR2 reads FYEKMQ (reference sequence). The CDR3 is 12 amino acids. V was trimmed by 4 bases and J by 6 bases, leaving 7 bases between them. CDR3 loop: CASSSGGNEQFF. The CDR3 DNA is TGTGCCAGCAGCTCAGGAGGCAATGAGCAGTTCTTC.

In nucleotides, the CDR3 is TGTGCCAGCAGACAACCGCAAGAGACCCAGTACTTC. Translated, it gives CASRQPQETQYF. The chain combines TRBV2 with TRBJ2-5; unclear D gene. V gave up 6 bases and J gave up 2 bases, with 7 bases separating them. CDR1 and CDR2 (germline): SNHLY, FYNNEI. The CDR3 totals 12 residues.

The chain couples TRBV11-2 to TRBJ1-6; 7 nucleotides match TRBD1. V shed 5 bases, J shed 7 bases, and the junction held 5 bases outside the gene matches. From germline, CDR1 is SGHAT and CDR2 FQNNGV. CDR3 length: 14 residues. The CDR3 region is CASSGTEGNSPLHF. In nucleotides, the CDR3 is TGTGCCAGCAGCGGGACAGAGGGGAATTCACCCCTCCACTTT. The variable domain in full, with the rest retrieved from reference TRBV11-2 and TRBJ1-6, is EAGVAQSPRYKIIEKRQSVAFWCNPISGHATLYWYQQILGQGPKLLIQFQNNGVVDDSQLPKDRFSAERLKGVDSTLKIQPAKLEDSAVYLCASSGTEGNSPLHFGNGTRLTVT.

V is TRBV5-1 and J is TRBJ2-1, with no clear D. The V gene's germline CDR1 is SGHRS and CDR2 YFSETQ. The V and J ends lost 2 bases and 8 bases respectively, with 11 bases between them. The CDR3 is 13 amino acids. As DNA, the CDR3 is TGCGCCAGCAGCTTTTACGGTACAGATGAGCAGTTCTTC. Its translation is CASSFYGTDEQFF.

The rearrangement uses TRBV4-1 and TRBJ1-2; 7 positions agree with TRBD1. CDR1 and CDR2 (germline): MGHRA, YSYEKL. This CDR3 comprises 15 residues. V lost 4 bases and J lost 5; bases outside the gene matches: 10. DNA of the CDR3: TGCGCCAGCAGCCCACAAGGGGGACAGTCTTATGGCTACACCTTC. Translating gives CASSPQGGQSYGYTF.

The chain joins TRBV15 to TRBJ2-7, with 8 nucleotides matching TRBD2. This CDR3 has 16 amino acids. The V segment lost 5 bases and the J segment 0 bases; nucleotides outside the gene matches: 9. Germline V gene lookup returns CDR1 LNHNV and CDR2 YYDKDF (reference sequence). The CDR3 DNA sequence: TGTGCCACCAGCTCTACTAGCGGCCTCCCCTCCTACGAGCAGTACTTC. Its translation: CATSSTSGLPSYEQYF.

The J gene is TRBJ1-1, the V gene TRBV13; D ambiguous. The germline gives CDR1 PRHDT, CDR2 FYEKMQ (reference sequence). This CDR3 has 12 residues. Trimming removed 5 bases at V and 6 bases at J, with 10 bases between. The CDR3 coding sequence is TGTGCCAGCAGCCCCCCTACGGCTGAAGCTTTCTTT. This sequence encodes CASSPPTAEAFF.

The CDR3 spells CASSFTGGYGYTF. In DNA form, the CDR3 reads TGTGCCAGCAGTTTTACAGGGGGCTATGGCTACACCTTC. The genes are TRBV27 and TRBJ1-2; 8 nucleotides align to TRBD1. CDR3 size: 13 residues. With 3 bases clipped from V and 4 bases from J, the junction kept 1 base outside the gene matches. Germline CDR1 MNHEY, CDR2 SMNVEV (reference sequence).

The V and J genes are TRBV9 and TRBJ2-7; D gene uncertain. V lost 0 bases, J lost 2 bases, and 12 bases lay in between. Germline-derived CDR1 and CDR2 are SGDLS and YYNGEE. This CDR3 comprises 15 residues. CDR3 coding DNA: TGTGCCAGCAGCGTAGGGTCCGGGTCTACCTACGAGCAGTACTTC. Amino acids: CASSVGSGSTYEQYF.

The table lists this clone with a count of one. The gene calls are TRBV27 and TRBJ2-1; 10 bases are a match to TRBD1. The germline V gene has CDR1 MNHEY and CDR2 SMNVEV (reference sequence). The J segment lost 7 bases and the V segment lost 8 bases, leaving 8 bases of the junction unmatched. There are 14 residues in the CDR3. CDR3 bases: TGTGCCAGCGGTCTGGGGACAGGGGTGAATGAGCAGTTCTTC. Translation gives CASGLGTGVNEQFF.

Worth noting for this clone: Distinct nucleotide sequences in the sample also encode this CDR3. The chain combines TRBV7-2 with TRBJ1-4, with 9 nucleotides matching TRBD1. Unmatched junction bases numbered 5, after V lost 4 bases and J lost 8 bases. CDR1 SGHTA and CDR2 FQGNSA come from the germline V gene. This CDR3 is 14 amino acids long. CDR3 loop: CASSSTGGWEKLFF. The DNA of the CDR3 is TGTGCCAGCAGCTCCACAGGGGGCTGGGAAAAACTGTTTTTT. Full variable domain (outside the CDR3, taken from reference TRBV7-2 and TRBJ1-4): GAGVSQSPSNKVTEKGKDVELRCDPISGHTALYWYRQSLGQGLEFLIYFQGNSAPDKSGLPSDRFSAERTGGSVSTLTIQRTQQEDSAVYLCASSSTGGWEKLFFGSGTQLSVL.

The V call is TRBV13, the J call TRBJ2-1; 10 nucleotides align to TRBD1. The CDR3 contains 16 residues. Germline V gene data show CDR1 as PRHDT and CDR2 as FYEKMQ (reference sequence). Trimming removed 5 bases from V and 9 bases from J; junction bases left unmatched: 13. The CDR3 loop reads CASSPPGQGRLGEQFF. For the CDR3, the DNA is TGTGCCAGCAGCCCGCCGGGACAGGGGCGTTTGGGTGAGCAGTTCTTC. The complete variable domain, with remaining parts taken from reference TRBV13 and TRBJ2-1, reads AAGVIQSPRHLIKEKRETATLKCYPIPRHDTVYWYQQGPGQDPQFLISFYEKMQSDKGSIPDRFSAQQFSDYHSELNMSSLELGDSALYFCASSPPGQGRLGEQFFGPGTRLTVL.

The chain combines TRBV27 with TRBJ2-1, with D maybe TRBD1 (8 bases). CDR1 and CDR2 (germline): MNHEY, SMNVEV (reference sequence). Trimming shortened V by 8 bases and J by 10 bases, and 15 bases separated the two germline ends. This CDR3 spans 12 amino acids. CDR3 sequence (DNA): TGTGCCAGCGGCAACAGGGGGGGAGAGCAGTTCTTC. Translated, it gives CASGNRGGEQFF.

The CDR3 DNA sequence: TGTGCCAGCAGTGAACCCACCACAGGTGCCAGGGGACGACGTTCACCCCTCCACTTT. The encoded protein is CASSEPTTGARGRRSPLHF. J is TRBJ1-6 and V is TRBV6-1, with D possibly matching TRBD1 (6 bases). The CDR3 is 19 residues long. Germline loops: CDR1 MNHNS, CDR2 SASEGT. V was pared by 2 bases and J by 9 bases, with 26 bases between.

This clone was seen only a few times. The chain uses TRBV30 and TRBJ2-7, with D possibly matching TRBD2 (5 bases). The V end lost 0 bases, the J end lost 6 bases, and 12 bases lay between the germline ends. The germline V gene encodes CDR1 GTSNPN and CDR2 SVGIG (reference sequence). The CDR3 is 13 amino acids. The CDR3 region is CAWSVTGSGEQYF. The CDR3 bases are TGTGCCTGGAGTGTAACGGGGTCTGGCGAGCAGTACTTC.

The V gene is TRBV6-1, the J gene TRBJ2-3; D remains ambiguous. Trimming took 4 bases from V and 0 from J, leaving 11 bases between them. The CDR3 length is 15 residues. Germline V gene lookup returns CDR1 MNHNS and CDR2 SASEGT. CDR3 coding DNA: TGTGCCAGCAGTGCCCCGGTAGCTAGCACAGATACGCAGTATTTT. This gives the protein CASSAPVASTDTQYF.

In its sample, this clone was seen a few times. The genes are TRBV7-3 and TRBJ1-5, with D unclear. Germline V gene sequence: CDR1 SGHTA, CDR2 FQGTGA. This CDR3 has 15 residues. Between the trimmed V and J ends, which lost 1 base and 9 bases, there was a span of 16 bases. CDR3 nucleotide sequence: TGTGCCAGCAGCTTAATAGTACGGGGAGAAGGGCCCCAGCATTTT. Its protein product is CASSLIVRGEGPQHF.

This clone was counted once. J is TRBJ2-2 and V is TRBV5-4, with no clear D. Germline V CDR1 and CDR2: SGHNT, YYREEE (reference sequence). Trimming removed 3 bases at V and 2 bases at J, with 8 bases between. This CDR3 has 14 residues. The CDR3 spells CASSSELNTGELFF. The CDR3 DNA reads TGTGCCAGCAGCTCCGAGCTAAACACCGGGGAGCTGTTTTTT.

The CDR3 here is CASSPDSSFYEQYF. DNA for the CDR3: TGTGCCAGCAGTCCCGACAGTTCTTTCTACGAGCAGTACTTC. The chain links TRBV6-6 to TRBJ2-7; weak D call: TRBD1 (5 bases). V was pared by 5 bases and J by 3 bases, with 14 bases between. From germline, CDR1 is MNHNY and CDR2 SVGAGI (reference sequence). There are 14 residues in the CDR3.

V gene TRBV6-5 combines with J gene TRBJ2-5; 10 nucleotides line up with TRBD2. J was trimmed by 5 bases and V by 5 bases; bases with no gene match: 5. This CDR3 has 14 residues. CDR1 is MNHEY and CDR2 is SVGAGI in the germline V gene. CDR3 protein: CASSPAGGLETQYF. DNA for the CDR3: TGTGCCAGCAGTCCAGCGGGGGGGCTGGAGACCCAGTACTTC.